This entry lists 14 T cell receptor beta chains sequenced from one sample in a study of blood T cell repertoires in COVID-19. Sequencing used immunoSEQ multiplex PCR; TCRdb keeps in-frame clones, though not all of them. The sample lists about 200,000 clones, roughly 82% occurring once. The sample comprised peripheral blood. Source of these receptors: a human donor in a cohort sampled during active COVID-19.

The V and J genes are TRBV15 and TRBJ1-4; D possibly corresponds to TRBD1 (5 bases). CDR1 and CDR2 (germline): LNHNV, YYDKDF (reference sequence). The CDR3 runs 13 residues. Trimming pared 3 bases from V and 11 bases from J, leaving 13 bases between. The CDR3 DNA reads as TGTGCCACCAGCAGGCAGGGTCCCCTGAAACTGTTTTTT. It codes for CATSRQGPLKLFF.

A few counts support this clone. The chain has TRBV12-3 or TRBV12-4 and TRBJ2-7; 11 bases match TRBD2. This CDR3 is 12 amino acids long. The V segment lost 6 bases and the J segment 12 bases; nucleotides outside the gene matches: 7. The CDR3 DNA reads TGTGCCAGCAGGACTAGCGGGAACCGATTGTACTTC. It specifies CASRTSGNRLYF.

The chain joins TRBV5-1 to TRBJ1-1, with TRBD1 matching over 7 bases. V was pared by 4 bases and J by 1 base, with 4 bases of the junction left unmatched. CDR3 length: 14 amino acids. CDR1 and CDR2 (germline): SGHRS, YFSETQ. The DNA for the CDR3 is TGCGCCAGCAGCCGCGGGACAGCGAACACTGAAGCTTTCTTT. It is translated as CASSRGTANTEAFF.

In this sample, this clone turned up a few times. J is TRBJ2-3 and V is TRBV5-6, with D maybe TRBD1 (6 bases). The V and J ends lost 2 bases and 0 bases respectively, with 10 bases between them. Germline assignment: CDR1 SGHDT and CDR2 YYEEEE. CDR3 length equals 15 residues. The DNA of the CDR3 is TGTGCCAGCAGCTTAGGGGGAATCAGCACAGATACGCAGTATTTT. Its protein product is CASSLGGISTDTQYF. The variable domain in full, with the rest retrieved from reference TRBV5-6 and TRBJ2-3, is DAGVTQSPTHLIKTRGQQVTLRCSPKSGHDTVSWYQQALGQGPQFIFQYYEEEERQRGNFPDRFSGHQFPNYSSELNVNALLLGDSALYLCASSLGGISTDTQYFGPGTRLTVL.

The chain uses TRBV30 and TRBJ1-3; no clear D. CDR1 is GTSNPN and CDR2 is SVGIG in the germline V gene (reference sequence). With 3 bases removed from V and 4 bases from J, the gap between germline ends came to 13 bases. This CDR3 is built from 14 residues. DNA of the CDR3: TGTGCCTGGAGCGACATAATCTCAGGAAACACCATATATTTT. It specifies CAWSDIISGNTIYF. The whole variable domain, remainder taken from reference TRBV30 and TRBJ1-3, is SQTIHQWPATLVQPVGSPLSLECTVEGTSNPNLYWYRQAAGRGLQLLFYSVGIGQISSEVPQNLSASRPQDRQFILSSKKLLLSDSGFYLCAWSDIISGNTIYFGEGSWLTVV.

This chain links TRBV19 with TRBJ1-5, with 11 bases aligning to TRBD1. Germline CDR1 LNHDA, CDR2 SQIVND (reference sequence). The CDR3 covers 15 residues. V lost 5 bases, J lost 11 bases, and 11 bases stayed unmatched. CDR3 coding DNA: TGTGCCAGTAGTCCCCGGGACAGGGGGTCGGAGGCCCAGCATTTT. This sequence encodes CASSPRDRGSEAQHF. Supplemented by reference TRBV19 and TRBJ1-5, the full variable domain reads DGGITQSPKYLFRKEGQNVTLSCEQNLNHDAMYWYRQDPGQGLRLIYYSQIVNDFQKGDIAEGYSVSREKKESFPLTVTSAQKNPTAFYLCASSPRDRGSEAQHFGDGTRLSIL.

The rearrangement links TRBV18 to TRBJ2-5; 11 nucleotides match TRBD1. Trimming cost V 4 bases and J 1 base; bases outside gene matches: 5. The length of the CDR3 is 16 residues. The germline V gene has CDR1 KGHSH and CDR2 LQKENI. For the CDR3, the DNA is TGTGCCAGCTCACGGGACAGGGGGTTTTTCCAAGAGACCCAGTACTTC. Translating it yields CASSRDRGFFQETQYF.

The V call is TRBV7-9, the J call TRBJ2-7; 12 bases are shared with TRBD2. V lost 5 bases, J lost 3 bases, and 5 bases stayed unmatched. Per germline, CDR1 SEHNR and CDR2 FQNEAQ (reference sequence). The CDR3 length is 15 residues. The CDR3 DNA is TGTGCCAGCAGCCCCGGACTAGCGGGACTCTACGAGCAGTACTTC. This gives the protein CASSPGLAGLYEQYF.

The chain's CDR3 is CASSPSQITYEQYF. CDR3 DNA: TGTGCCAGCAGCCCTAGTCAGATAACCTACGAGCAGTACTTC. This chain joins TRBV7-2 and TRBJ2-7, with D unresolved. Germline V gene sequence: CDR1 SGHTA, CDR2 FQGNSA. Between the trimmed V and J ends, which lost 5 bases and 2 bases, there was a span of 13 bases. The CDR3 has 14 residues.

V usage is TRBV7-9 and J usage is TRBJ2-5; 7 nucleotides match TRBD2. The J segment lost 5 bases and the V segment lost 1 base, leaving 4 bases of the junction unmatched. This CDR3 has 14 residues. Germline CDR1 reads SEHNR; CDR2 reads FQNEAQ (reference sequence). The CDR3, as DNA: TGTGCCAGCAGCTTAGTTCGGGGGGTGGAGACCCAGTACTTC. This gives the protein CASSLVRGVETQYF. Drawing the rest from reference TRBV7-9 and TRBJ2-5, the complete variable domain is DTGVSQNPRHKITKRGQNVTFRCDPISEHNRLYWYRQTLGQGPEFLTYFQNEAQLEKSRLLSDRFSAERPKGSFSTLEIQRTEQGDSAMYLCASSLVRGVETQYFGPGTRLLVL.

CDR3 bases: TGTGCCAGCAGTGGCCCTATTACGGGGTTTACCTACGAGCAGTACTTC. It specifies CASSGPITGFTYEQYF. V and J are TRBV2 and TRBJ2-7; a possible D gene is TRBD2 (5 bases). This CDR3 has 16 amino acids. The germline gives CDR1 SNHLY, CDR2 FYNNEI. V was pared by 4 bases and J by 2 bases, with 18 bases between.

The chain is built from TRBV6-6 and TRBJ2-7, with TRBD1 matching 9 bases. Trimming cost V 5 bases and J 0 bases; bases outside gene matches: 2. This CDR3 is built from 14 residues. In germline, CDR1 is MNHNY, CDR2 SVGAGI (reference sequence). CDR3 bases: TGTGCCAGCAGTGCGGGACAGGGCTCCTACGAGCAGTACTTC. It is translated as CASSAGQGSYEQYF.

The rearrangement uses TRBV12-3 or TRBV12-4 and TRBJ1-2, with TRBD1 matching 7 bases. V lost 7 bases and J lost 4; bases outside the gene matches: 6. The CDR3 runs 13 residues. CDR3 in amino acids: CASIRQGGYGYTF. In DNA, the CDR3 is TGTGCCAGCATCCGACAGGGAGGCTATGGCTACACCTTC.

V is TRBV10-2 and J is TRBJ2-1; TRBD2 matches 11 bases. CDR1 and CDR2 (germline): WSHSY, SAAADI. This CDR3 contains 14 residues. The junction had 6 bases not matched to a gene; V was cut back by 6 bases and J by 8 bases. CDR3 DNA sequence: TGCGCCAGCAGAACTAGCGGGAGCGTGGATGAGCAGTTCTTC. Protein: CASRTSGSVDEQFF.